These 21 T cell receptor beta chains were all obtained from the same sample, sequenced in a study of CD8+ T cells in alopecia areata. The authors extracted RNA and reverse transcribed it into cDNA as the sequencing template. Sequencing was performed with immunoSEQ multiplex PCR; in TCRdb, only in-frame clones are kept and a portion is missing. Seen here are about 130,000 clones, roughly 50% observed once, and the top ten hold approximately 19%. Sequenced here: CD8+ T cells sorted from blood, sampled at week 0. All receptors come from a human donor with alopecia areata.

This chain links TRBV23-1 with TRBJ2-5; D gene uncertain. TRBV23-1 belongs to the ORF category, with a function that is uncertain. CDR3 length: 12 amino acids. Trimming shortened V by 9 bases and J by 2 bases, and 10 bases separated the two germline ends. CDR3 loop: CARGVGQETQYF. CDR3 sequence (DNA): TGCGCCAGGGGCGTGGGACAAGAGACCCAGTACTTC.

The rearrangement uses TRBV27 and TRBJ2-7; no firm D call. Germline values: CDR1 MNHEY, CDR2 SMNVEV (reference sequence). CDR3 length: 12 amino acids. Trimming took off 8 bases at V and 1 base at J, with 9 bases between the two ends. The CDR3 DNA reads as TGTGCCAGCCTCAGTTCATCCTACGAGCAGTACTTC. Protein sequence: CASLSSSYEQYF.

There are a few counts of this clone. The chain uses TRBV7-8 and TRBJ2-5; unclear D gene. Deletions cut 6 bases from V and 0 bases from J, with 2 bases between. CDR1 and CDR2 from the germline V gene are SGHVS and FQNEAQ. The CDR3 spans 11 residues. DNA for the CDR3: TGTGCCAGCAGGCACCAAGAGACCCAGTACTTC. Amino acids: CASRHQETQYF.

This clone was counted between two and nine times. The chain has TRBV7-9 and TRBJ2-2; TRBD2 might be the D (5 bases). V was clipped by 6 bases and J by 1 base, with 12 bases between them. The CDR3 is 15 amino acids. Germline V gene sequence: CDR1 SEHNR, CDR2 FQNEAQ (reference sequence). Here the CDR3 DNA reads TGTGCCAGCAGATCGGACGGACTGAACACCGGGGAGCTGTTTTTT. Residues: CASRSDGLNTGELFF.

This clone was recorded a few times. The rearrangement links TRBV15 to TRBJ2-4, with TRBD1 as a possible D gene (5 bases). The CDR3 has 19 residues. Germline CDR1 LNHNV, CDR2 YYDKDF (reference sequence). V was trimmed by 1 base and J by 1 base, leaving 20 bases between them. The CDR3 sequence is CATSRGLGVGLAAKNIQYF. The CDR3 DNA reads as TGTGCCACCAGCAGAGGGTTAGGGGTGGGGCTCGCGGCCAAAAACATTCAGTACTTC.

The V gene is TRBV7-9, the J gene TRBJ2-7, with D tentatively TRBD2 (5 bases). V was trimmed by 3 bases and J by 6 bases, leaving 9 bases between them. The CDR3 covers 12 residues. The germline CDR1 and CDR2 sequences are SEHNR and FQNEAQ (reference sequence). CDR3 loop: CASSLAGGEQYF. The CDR3 region has the DNA TGTGCCAGCAGCTTGGCTGGAGGCGAGCAGTACTTC.

The V gene is TRBV29-1, the J gene TRBJ1-1; 7 bases line up with TRBD1. V gave up 6 bases and J gave up 7 bases; unmatched junction bases: 11. Looked up from germline, CDR1 is SQVTM and CDR2 is ANQGSEA. This CDR3 comprises 13 residues. CDR3 protein: CSVDLGGSVEAFF. In nucleotides, the CDR3 is TGCAGCGTAGACCTAGGGGGCTCGGTTGAAGCTTTCTTT. Together with reference TRBV29-1 and TRBJ1-1, the CDR3 gives the full variable domain: SAVISQKPSRDICQRGTSLTIQCQVDSQVTMMFWYRQQPGQSLTLIATANQGSEATYESGFVIDKFPISRPNLTFSTLTVSNMSPEDSSIYLCSVDLGGSVEAFFGQGTRLTVV.

The chain has TRBV13 and TRBJ1-1; D remains unclear. This CDR3 region has 14 residues. From germline, CDR1 is PRHDT and CDR2 FYEKMQ (reference sequence). Trimming left V 1 base short and J 4 bases short, with 10 bases between. The CDR3: CASSLVTGGTEAFF. The CDR3 bases are TGTGCCAGCAGCTTAGTGACGGGCGGCACTGAAGCTTTCTTT.

V and J are TRBV7-8 and TRBJ2-7; D is possibly TRBD1 (6 bases). Trimming took off 0 bases at V and 6 bases at J, with 12 bases between the two ends. This CDR3 has 14 residues. Germline loops: CDR1 SGHVS, CDR2 FQNEAQ. The CDR3, as DNA: TGTGCCAGCAGCTTAGCGAGAGGGGGTGGCGAGCAGTACTTC. Encoded protein: CASSLARGGGEQYF. Variable domain in full (rest from reference TRBV7-8 and TRBJ2-7): GAGVSQSPRYKVAKRGQDVALRCDPISGHVSLFWYQQALGQGPEFLTYFQNEAQLDKSGLPSDRFFAERPEGSVSTLKIQRTQQEDSAVYLCASSLARGGGEQYFGPGTRLTVT.

Notes on this clone: An end of the junction differs from the germline gene, which may be a read error. CDR3 nucleotides: TGCGCCAACAGCTTGTTCCCCTTGACAGGTCAAGAGACCCAGTACTTC. Its translation: CANSLFPLTGQETQYF. The chain is built from TRBV5-1 and TRBJ2-5, with D possibly being TRBD1 (6 bases). Looked up from germline, CDR1 is SGHRS and CDR2 is YFSETQ. The CDR3 totals 16 residues.

This chain joins TRBV27 and TRBJ2-4; D is undetermined. Per the germline V gene, CDR1 is MNHEY and CDR2 is SMNVEV (reference sequence). Trimming cost V 6 bases and J 13 bases, with 22 bases left between them. The CDR3 is made up of 14 amino acids. The CDR3 here is CASSSPGLGPRQYF. The DNA of the CDR3 is TGTGCCAGCAGCTCCCCCGGCCTAGGGCCACGACAGTACTTC.

Turning to this clone: In the same sample, other DNA sequences code for this CDR3. This chain connects TRBV27 to TRBJ1-6; D possibly corresponds to TRBD1 (5 bases). From germline, CDR1 is MNHEY and CDR2 SMNVEV (reference sequence). CDR3 length: 13 residues. Trimming shortened V by 3 bases and J by 6 bases, and 6 bases separated the two germline ends. The CDR3 is CASSLGGNSPLHF. CDR3 in DNA: TGTGCCAGCAGTTTGGGGGGTAATTCACCCCTCCACTTT.

The chain carries TRBV6-1 and TRBJ2-1, with D possibly being TRBD1 or TRBD2 (5 bases each). The V and J ends lost 2 bases and 6 bases respectively, with 11 bases between them. The CDR3 spans 14 residues. The germline V gene has CDR1 MNHNS and CDR2 SASEGT. The CDR3 sequence: CASSELGVGNEQFF. The CDR3 DNA follows: TGTGCCAGCAGTGAACTGGGGGTCGGCAATGAGCAGTTCTTC.

About this clone: This is likely a read error, given that the CDR3 carries no conserved phenylalanine or tryptophan at its end. The J gene is TRBJ1-1, the V gene TRBV29-1, with TRBD1 matching 8 bases. This CDR3 contains 13 residues. CDR1 is SQVTM and CDR2 is ANQGSEA in the germline V gene. The CDR3 nucleotides are TGCAGCGTGGAAGTGGGACAGGCGGTGGAAGCTTTCCTT. Protein sequence: CSVEVGQAVEAFL.

This chain connects TRBV27 to TRBJ2-1; weak D call: TRBD1 (6 bases). Trimming stripped 5 bases from V and 9 bases from J, with 17 bases between. The CDR3 contains 14 residues. Germline loops: CDR1 MNHEY, CDR2 SMNVEV (reference sequence). This chain's CDR3 is CASSPARGPGEQFF. CDR3 nucleotide sequence: TGTGCCAGCAGTCCTGCCAGGGGCCCAGGTGAGCAGTTCTTC.

The chain uses TRBV13 and TRBJ2-1; a weak D match, TRBD2 (5 bases). Trimming pared 5 bases from V and 9 bases from J, leaving 8 bases between. Looked up from germline, CDR1 is PRHDT and CDR2 is FYEKMQ (reference sequence). The length of the CDR3 is 11 residues. The CDR3 DNA reads TGTGCCAGCAGCCGCGGGCCTGAGCAGTTCTTC. Its translation is CASSRGPEQFF.

This clone occurred a few times. The chain is built from TRBV9 and TRBJ2-5, with 7 nucleotides matching TRBD2. V was pared by 4 bases and J by 3 bases, with 6 bases of the junction left unmatched. CDR1 SGDLS and CDR2 YYNGEE come from the germline V gene. The length of the CDR3 is 14 residues. The CDR3 is CASSPTGLEETQYF. CDR3 coding DNA: TGTGCCAGCAGCCCCACAGGACTAGAAGAGACCCAGTACTTC.

Comments on this clone: Other DNA sequences in the same sample also yield this CDR3. The rearrangement joins TRBV29-1 to TRBJ2-1; the D is unclear. The CDR3 length is 10 residues. Germline V gene lookup returns CDR1 SQVTM and CDR2 ANQGSEA. The V end was cut by 6 bases, the J end by 4 bases, with 4 bases between. CDR3 amino acids: CSVEYNEQFF. In nucleotides, the CDR3 is TGCAGCGTGGAATACAATGAGCAGTTCTTC.

This chain connects TRBV27 to TRBJ1-6; D call uncertain. The germline CDR1 and CDR2 sequences are MNHEY and SMNVEV (reference sequence). The CDR3 extends over 14 amino acids. V shed 7 bases and J shed 10 bases, with 17 bases lying between them. CDR3 nucleotides: TGTGCCAGCACCACTACCGGAGGGCACTCACCCCTCCACTTT. Encoded protein: CASTTTGGHSPLHF.

This chain uses TRBV5-6 with TRBJ1-6; D is unclear. This CDR3 spans 16 amino acids. CDR1 is SGHDT and CDR2 is YYEEEE in the germline V gene. Trimming pared 4 bases from V and 0 bases from J, leaving 11 bases between. The chain's CDR3 is CASSGATASYNSPLHF. The CDR3 DNA reads TGTGCCAGCAGCGGTGCCACAGCCTCCTATAATTCACCCCTCCACTTT.

The chain joins TRBV27 to TRBJ1-1; 7 bases agree with TRBD1. After removal of 3 bases from V and 5 bases from J, the junction contained 6 bases not matched to a gene. This CDR3 is built from 14 residues. CDR1 and CDR2 from the germline V gene are MNHEY and SMNVEV (reference sequence). The CDR3: CASSLRQGGTEAFF. The CDR3 bases are TGTGCCAGCAGTTTGCGACAGGGAGGTACTGAAGCTTTCTTT.